This T cell receptor beta chain was recorded in a study of control samples from healthy donors and cancer patients. Sequencing used immunoSEQ multiplex PCR; TCRdb keeps in-frame clones, though not all of them. The data hold about 80,000 clones, with over 75% observed a single time. The CDR3 is 14 residues long. CDR1 is LNHDA and CDR2 is SQIVND in the germline V gene (reference sequence). The V gene end was trimmed by 6 bases and the J gene end by 2 bases; junction bases not matched to a gene: 1. The chain recombines TRBV19 with TRBJ1-5, with 10 bases matching TRBD1. This sequence originates from a woman aged 45-65 years in good health. Sequencing input: blood. DNA for the CDR3: TGTGCCAGTAGAGGGACAGGGGGCAATCAGCCCCAGCATTTT. It encodes CASRGTGGNQPQHF.